This is a list of T cell receptor beta chains from one sample in a study of T cells in Graves' hyperthyroidism and ophthalmopathy. MiXCR, run by TCRdb on the multiplex PCR reads, gives a single entry per CDR3 protein. The sample consists of some 600,000 distinct CDR3 sequences, approximately 15% of them appearing once. The sequencing sample was made of blood. The source is a woman in her twenties or thirties with Graves' hyperthyroidism that later progressed to Graves' ophthalmopathy. CDR3s include the opening cysteine and the closing phenylalanine or tryptophan. A D gene is named only where the DNA matches it firmly. Size values are once, few and many counts, or a class for expanded clones, and some rows have none.

-,many,TRBJ1-2,TRBV12-3/TRBV12-4,TGTGCCAGCAGTTTTACTCGGGATGGCTACACCTTC,CASSFTRDGYTF
-,many,TRBJ2-7,TRBV6-1,TGTGCCAGCAGTTATATTAGGCCTAGCCGTGATTCCGAGCAGTACTTC,CASSYIRPSRDSEQYF
-,-,TRBJ1-1,TRBV29-1,TGCAGCGTTGAAGGTGACACCCTGAACACTGAAGCTTTCTTT,CSVEGDTLNTEAFF
-,-,TRBJ2-2,TRBV19,TGTGCCGTTTACACCGGGGAGCTGTTTTTT,CAVYTGELFF
-,-,TRBJ1-1,TRBV6-5,TGTGCCAGCAGTTTCTCGGTGGAGATGAACACTGAAGCTTTCTTT,CASSFSVEMNTEAFF
TRBD1,-,TRBJ1-1,TRBV3-1,TGTGCCAGCAGCTATGGACAGGCGGGGACTGAAGCTTTCTTT,CASSYGQAGTEAFF
TRBD1,-,TRBJ2-1,TRBV19,TGTGCCAGTAGTATAGGGGAGGGGACAGGGTATTACAATGAGCAGTTCTTC,CASSIGEGTGYYNEQFF
-,many,TRBJ2-1,TRBV10-3,TGTGCCATCAGTGATACGGGTCGAGGGGAGCAGTTCTTC,CAISDTGRGEQFF
-,many,TRBJ2-7,TRBV12-3/TRBV12-4,TGTGCCAGCAGTTTAACTAATTCCTACGAGCAGTACTTC,CASSLTNSYEQYF
-,many,TRBJ1-5,TRBV12-3/TRBV12-4,TGTGCCAGCAGTCGACAGTATCAGCCCCAGCATTTT,CASSRQYQPQHF
-,many,TRBJ2-7,TRBV11-2,TGTGCCAGCAGCTTAGCAACTAGCCGCACCTACGAGCAGTACTTC,CASSLATSRTYEQYF
TRBD2,-,TRBJ2-2,TRBV29-1,TGCAGCGTTACCTGGGGGGGGTCTACCGGGGAGCTGTTTTTT,CSVTWGGSTGELFF
TRBD1,many,TRBJ1-2,TRBV12-3/TRBV12-4,TGTGCCAGCAGTGGCTGGGACAGGGGTTATGGCTACACCTTC,CASSGWDRGYGYTF
-,-,TRBJ1-5,TRBV28,TGTGCCAGCAGCTCCGAGGGGCGCAGCACTAAGCCCCAGCATTTT,CASSSEGRSTKPQHF
TRBD2,few,TRBJ2-3,TRBV20-1,TGCAGTGTTTGGACTAGTATTACAGATACGCAGTATTTT,CSVWTSITDTQYF
-,many,TRBJ2-1,TRBV12-3/TRBV12-4,TGTGCCAGCAGTTATCTCCATGAGCAGTTCTTC,CASSYLHEQFF
-,many,TRBJ1-1,TRBV6-1,TGTGCCAGCAGTCAGGACATAAACACTGAAGCTTTCTTT,CASSQDINTEAFF
-,many,TRBJ1-5,TRBV7-9,TGTGCCAGCAGCTTAGGTTTAGGGTCTAGCAATCAGCCCCAGCATTTT,CASSLGLGSSNQPQHF
TRBD1,-,TRBJ2-2,TRBV20-1,TGCAGTGCTAGAGATCCGAGATGGGGGACAGCGAACACCGGGGAGCTGTTTTTT,CSARDPRWGTANTGELFF
TRBD1,-,TRBJ2-2,TRBV5-1,TGCGCCAGCAGCTCGCCGACAGGGGCGACCCTCCGGGAGCTGTTTTTT,CASSSPTGATLRELFF
-,-,TRBJ1-3,TRBV20-1,TGCAGTGCTAGAGATGGCGGTATCTCTGGAAACACCATATATTTT,CSARDGGISGNTIYF
-,-,TRBJ2-5,TRBV19,TGTGCCAGTAGTACGGCACAGTCTGAGACCCAGTACTTC,CASSTAQSETQYF
-,many,TRBJ2-1,TRBV28,TGTGCCAGCAGTTACCCGACCTCCCTGACAGAGACTAGGCCTCCCTCCTACAATGAGCAGTTCTTC,CASSYPTSLTETRPPSYNEQFF
TRBD1,many,TRBJ1-5,TRBV18,TGTGCCAGCAGCCCCGGGACAGGGCTAAATCAGCCCCAGCATTTT,CASSPGTGLNQPQHF
-,many,TRBJ1-2,TRBV10-3,TGTGCCATCAGTGAGTCGAACGGGGGCGGCTACACCTTC,CAISESNGGGYTF
-,-,TRBJ2-2,TRBV28,TGTGCCAGCCTCGGATCTGCGAACACCGGGGAGCTGTTTTTT,CASLGSANTGELFF
TRBD2,many,TRBJ2-7,TRBV29-1,TGCAGCGTTCAGCGGGAGGGCCCGGGGGAGCAGTACTTC,CSVQREGPGEQYF
TRBD1,many,TRBJ2-5,TRBV6-5,TGTGCCAGCAGTTACGCATCGACAGGGCAAGAGACCCAGTACTTC,CASSYASTGQETQYF
-,many,TRBJ2-5,TRBV2,TGTGCCAGCAGTCGGACTCCAGAGACCCAGTACTTC,CASSRTPETQYF
-,many,TRBJ2-1,TRBV5-1,TGCGCCAGCAGCTTGGCCGAGCGCGGCCTCGTTGTCTATGAGCAGTTCTTC,CASSLAERGLVVYEQFF
-,many,TRBJ2-7,TRBV29-1,TGCAGCGTTGAAGGCGGGATAGGGTCCTACGAGCAGTACTTC,CSVEGGIGSYEQYF
TRBD1,-,TRBJ1-4,TRBV6-1,TGTGCCAGCAGGACAGGGGGCTGGTGGGAAAAACTGTTTTTT,CASRTGGWWEKLFF
TRBD1,many,TRBJ2-5,TRBV11-2,TGTGCCAGCAGCGCCCGGGACAGGGATAGGCGAGAGACCCAGTACTTC,CASSARDRDRRETQYF
-,many,TRBJ2-3,TRBV11-2,TGTGCCAGCAGACGACTCTTGGGAGATACGCAGTATTTT,CASRRLLGDTQYF
-,many,TRBJ2-1,TRBV11-2,TGTGCCAGCAGCTTAGGTCCGGGTTTAAATGAGCAGTTCTTC,CASSLGPGLNEQFF
-,many,TRBJ2-1,TRBV27,TGTGCCAGCAGTTCAGATCCCGTTGGGTGGTCCTACAATGAGCAGTTCTTC,CASSSDPVGWSYNEQFF
-,many,TRBJ2-1,TRBV29-1,TGCAGCGTTGAGGGGACGGGAGAGATCAATGAGCAGTTCTTC,CSVEGTGEINEQFF
-,-,TRBJ2-4,TRBV6-1,TGTGCCAGCAGCCCACAGGGTTCCCTCAAAAACATTCAGTACTTC,CASSPQGSLKNIQYF
-,many,TRBJ1-2,TRBV6-1,TGTGCCAGCAGTGGACAGTATAACTATGGCTACACCTTC,CASSGQYNYGYTF
-,many,TRBJ2-2,TRBV2,TGTGCCAGCACTACGACCGGGGAGCTGTTTTTT,CASTTTGELFF
-,many,TRBJ1-1,TRBV9,TGTGCCAGCAGCGTAAGAGGGAGTGGTGAAGCTTTCTTT,CASSVRGSGEAFF
-,many,TRBJ2-7,TRBV28,TGTGCCAGCAGTCCTTTTGGGGAAAGCTCCTACGAGCAGTACTTC,CASSPFGESSYEQYF
TRBD2,many,TRBJ2-3,TRBV7-9,TGTGCCAGCAGCTTATTAGAGGGGCCAGCGGGAGCGGCAGATACGCAGTATTTT,CASSLLEGPAGAADTQYF
-,many,TRBJ2-5,TRBV7-6,TGTGCCAGCAGCTTAGGGGGACATGAGCAAGAGACCCAGTACTTC,CASSLGGHEQETQYF
TRBD1,few,TRBJ2-6,TRBV13,TGTGCCAGCAGCTGGCTAAAGGGACAGCCTGGGGCCAACGTCCTGACTTTC,CASSWLKGQPGANVLTF
-,-,TRBJ2-2,TRBV12-3/TRBV12-4,TGTGCCAGCAGTTTGGGGCAGGAGAGCGTAAGAGACACCGGGGAGCTGTTTTTT,CASSLGQESVRDTGELFF
TRBD1,few,TRBJ1-2,TRBV7-6,TGTGCCAGCAGCGATGACAGGGCCTATGGCTACACCTTC,CASSDDRAYGYTF
-,few,TRBJ1-6,TRBV4-2,TGTGCCAGCAGCCAAGAACAGAGAGTTAATTCACCCCTCCACTTT,CASSQEQRVNSPLHF
-,once,TRBJ2-7,TRBV2,TGTGCCAGCACACAGGGTTTCGGCTACGAGCAGTACTTC,CASTQGFGYEQYF
-,many,TRBJ1-3,TRBV7-9,TGTGCCAGCAGCCTCGCGGGCTCTGGAAACACCATATATTTT,CASSLAGSGNTIYF
TRBD1,many,TRBJ2-7,TRBV7-3,TGTGCCAGCAGTTCTAGACAGGGCGGCGAGCAGTACTTC,CASSSRQGGEQYF